One sample yielded the 28 T cell receptor beta chains listed below, sequenced in a study of blood T cells in healthy people across ages (dated by TCRdb to between 2015 and 2017). The library was obtained by 5' RACE. TCRdb shows the sequencer as Illumina HiSeq 2500. A second roughly 7 to 11 cycle PCR used a sample-barcoded 5' primer and a J-beta primer mix. The public sequencing data were trimmed at Q25 with fastp and processed into clonotypes with MiXCR by TCRdb, which kept only in-frame beta chains. Rows with one shared CDR3 protein collapse into an entry with the most common genes and DNA. The sample table holds approximately 700,000 distinct CDR3 sequences, of which approximately 31% were seen once. 15% of the sample rests with the top ten. Sequencing used blood. The receptors originated from a woman older than 75 in good health. Donor details come from another sample of the same person, matched by shared clones.

This clonotype occurred many times. The chain joins TRBV19 to TRBJ2-7; 8 bases match TRBD2. The germline V gene has CDR1 LNHDA and CDR2 SQIVND (reference sequence). V lost 3 bases, J lost 1 base, and 5 bases stayed unmatched. The CDR3 is 15 amino acids. The CDR3 spells CASSIGGDGSYEQYF. The CDR3 nucleotides are TGTGCCAGTAGTATCGGGGGGGACGGATCCTACGAGCAGTACTTC.

This clonotype was detected many times. The chain carries TRBV5-1 and TRBJ2-7; TRBD2 agrees at 7 bases. Losses at the gene ends were 4 bases for V and 5 bases for J; bases not matched to a gene: 9. Germline V gene sequence: CDR1 SGHRS, CDR2 YFSETQ. CDR3 length equals 14 residues. For the CDR3, the DNA is TGCGCCAGCAGCCGGGTAGCAGGGACTAACGAGCAGTACTTC. The encoded protein is CASSRVAGTNEQYF.

For this clonotype: This clone may be a read error of a much larger clone one base away. The chain links TRBV20-1 to TRBJ2-5, with 11 bases lining up with TRBD2. This CDR3 region has 18 residues. The V segment lost 6 bases and the J segment 11 bases; nucleotides outside the gene matches: 26. Germline V gene sequence: CDR1 DFQATT, CDR2 SNEGSKA (reference sequence). This chain's CDR3 is CSALPPTGGTSGSNEQYF. In DNA, the CDR3 is TGCAGTGCCCTTCCACCCACCGGAGGGACTAGCGGTTCCAATGAGCAGTACTTC.

The V gene is TRBV6-6, the J gene TRBJ1-2; the D is unclear. The CDR3 runs 14 residues. V shed 6 bases and J shed 6 bases, with 17 bases lying between them. In germline, CDR1 is MNHNY, CDR2 SVGAGI (reference sequence). The CDR3 sequence is CASRYDIGKDGYTF. The CDR3 DNA reads as TGTGCCAGCAGGTACGACATCGGAAAGGATGGCTACACCTTC.

CDR3 in amino acids: CASSLEVSSGNTIYF. The CDR3 nucleotides are TGTGCCAGCAGCTTAGAAGTAAGCTCTGGAAACACCATATATTTT. The rearrangement links TRBV7-3 to TRBJ1-3, with D uncertain. The V gene lost 2 bases and the J gene lost 0 bases, with 8 bases spanning the gap. CDR3 size: 15 residues. The V gene's germline CDR1 is SGHTA and CDR2 FQGTGA.

This clonotype was found a few times. V gene TRBV6-1 combines with J gene TRBJ2-1, with D perhaps matching TRBD1 or TRBD2 (5 bases each). Germline lookup yields CDR1 MNHNS and CDR2 SASEGT. The CDR3 loop spans 15 amino acids. With 6 bases removed from V and 0 bases from J, the gap between germline ends came to 12 bases. Written as DNA, the CDR3 is TGTGCCAGCAGGGTGGGACCGAGCTCCTACAATGAGCAGTTCTTC. It yields the protein CASRVGPSSYNEQFF.

The chain combines TRBV20-1 with TRBJ2-2; 15 nucleotides line up with TRBD2. CDR1 DFQATT and CDR2 SNEGSKA come from the germline V gene (reference sequence). This CDR3 comprises 19 residues. J was trimmed by 5 bases and V by 0 bases; bases with no gene match: 10. The CDR3 DNA reads as TGCAGTGCTAGAGATCCAAGGACTAGCGGGGGGGTTTATACCGGGGAGCTGTTTTTT. Its translation is CSARDPRTSGGVYTGELFF.

This clonotype was recorded at least ten times. This rearrangement joins TRBV7-2 to TRBJ2-1; no definite D call. The CDR3 has 13 residues. Germline V gene data show CDR1 as SGHTA and CDR2 as FQGNSA. The V gene lost 5 bases and the J gene lost 4 bases, with 9 bases spanning the gap. The CDR3 loop reads CASSPTEYNEQFF. CDR3 coding DNA: TGTGCCAGCAGCCCAACGGAGTACAATGAGCAGTTCTTC.

V usage is TRBV29-1 and J usage is TRBJ1-2; D unclear. Germline CDR1 is SQVTM and CDR2 is ANQGSEA. V lost 0 bases and J 10 bases, leaving 15 bases between the germline ends. The CDR3 has 13 amino acids. CDR3 coding DNA: TGCAGCGTTGAAGACACAGTGGCCACTCACTACACCTTC. Translating gives CSVEDTVATHYTF.

This chain uses TRBV20-1 with TRBJ2-3, with 7 positions matching TRBD2. V lost 3 bases to trimming and J lost 5 bases; unmatched junction nucleotides: 11. The CDR3 has 15 residues. In germline, CDR1 is DFQATT, CDR2 SNEGSKA (reference sequence). This chain's CDR3 is CSASPGGGTRDTQYF. The CDR3 nucleotides are TGCAGTGCTAGCCCTGGCGGGGGAACCAGAGATACGCAGTATTTT.

With respect to this clonotype: Mismatch with germline at one junction end may stem from a read error. The genes are TRBV12-3 or TRBV12-4 and TRBJ1-6; 9 nucleotides agree with TRBD1. This CDR3 is built from 13 residues. The CDR3 DNA reads as TGTGCCAGCAGGGGGACAGGGAATTCACCCCCCCACTTT. Translated, it gives CASRGTGNSPPHF.

Comment on this clonotype: A much larger clone lies one base from this, so it may be a read error. The chain uses TRBV5-5 and TRBJ1-2; no reliable D call. The CDR3 is made up of 17 amino acids. CDR1 and CDR2 (germline): SGHKS, YYEKEE (reference sequence). Here the CDR3 DNA reads TGTACCAGCAGCTTGGCCGCAACAGAAGGTGCTAACTATGGCTACACCTTC. It specifies CTSSLAATEGANYGYTF.

This clonotype was detected only once. This may be a read error, as it is one base from a much larger clone. This chain joins TRBV20-1 and TRBJ2-7, with D maybe TRBD2 (7 bases). V was shortened by 3 bases and J by 3 bases, with 18 bases between the two germline ends. Germline V gene sequence: CDR1 DFQATT, CDR2 SNEGSKA (reference sequence). CDR3 length: 15 amino acids. In DNA, the CDR3 is TGCAGTGCTAGTCGGTCGGCGGGGGCCCGCTACGAGCAGTACTTC. Its translation is CSASRSAGARYEQYF.

The rearrangement links TRBV28 to TRBJ2-1; 7 bases fit TRBD1. The CDR3 totals 16 residues. Germline V gene lookup returns CDR1 MDHEN and CDR2 SYDVKM. J lost 0 bases, V lost 4 bases, and 6 bases had no gene match. CDR3 protein: CASSYKGAGSYNEQFF. The CDR3 region has the DNA TGTGCCAGCAGTTACAAGGGGGCGGGCTCCTACAATGAGCAGTTCTTC.

This clonotype was recorded many times. A single base separates this from a much larger clone, so it may be a read error. The chain joins TRBV4-2 to TRBJ2-7; D not resolved. This CDR3 is built from 14 residues. CDR1 and CDR2 from the germline V gene are LGHNA and YNFKEQ. The CDR3 bases are TGTGCCAACAGCCTCCGACTGAGTTACTACGAGCAGTACTTC. The encoded protein is CANSLRLSYYEQYF.

In its sample, this clonotype was seen many times. The chain couples TRBV20-1 to TRBJ2-3; 8 positions match TRBD2. This CDR3 has 13 residues. CDR1 and CDR2 from the germline V gene are DFQATT and SNEGSKA (reference sequence). J gave up 4 bases and V 6 bases, and 6 bases lay outside the gene matches. In DNA, the CDR3 is TGCAGTGCACATCTAGCGGGCCCAGATACGCAGTATTTT. It encodes CSAHLAGPDTQYF.

The chain recombines TRBV20-1 with TRBJ1-2, with 7 nucleotides matching TRBD1. The J segment lost 6 bases and the V segment lost 0 bases, leaving 4 bases of the junction unmatched. This CDR3 has 13 amino acids. Germline CDR1 reads DFQATT; CDR2 reads SNEGSKA (reference sequence). Here the CDR3 DNA reads TGCAGTGCTAGAGACCGACAGGGCCATGGCTACACCTTC. It specifies CSARDRQGHGYTF.

This clonotype was detected many times. V gene TRBV7-2 combines with J gene TRBJ1-5; no firm D call. The length of the CDR3 is 15 residues. V was trimmed by 2 bases and J by 2 bases, leaving 10 bases between them. Germline CDR1 and CDR2: SGHTA and FQGNSA. Here the CDR3 reads CASSLRGRGNQPQHF. CDR3 bases: TGTGCCAGCAGCTTAAGAGGTCGAGGCAATCAGCCCCAGCATTTT. Drawing the rest from reference TRBV7-2 and TRBJ1-5, the complete variable domain is GAGVSQSPSNKVTEKGKDVELRCDPISGHTALYWYRQSLGQGLEFLIYFQGNSAPDKSGLPSDRFSAERTGGSVSTLTIQRTQQEDSAVYLCASSLRGRGNQPQHFGDGTRLSIL.

Of note for this clonotype: A read error may be the cause here, since a much bigger clone is one base away. The chain is built from TRBV11-3 and TRBJ2-1; D possibly matches TRBD1 or TRBD2 (6 bases each). The V gene's germline CDR1 is SGHNT and CDR2 YENEEA. V dropped 5 bases and J dropped 4 bases, with 18 bases sitting between them. This CDR3 comprises 16 residues. The CDR3 region has the DNA TGTGCCAGCAGCCCGGAGGGGGGCCCAATTTACAATGAGCAGTTCTTC. Amino acid sequence: CASSPEGGPIYNEQFF. Variable domain in full (rest from reference TRBV11-3 and TRBJ2-1): EAGVVQSPRYKIIEKKQPVAFWCNPISGHNTLYWYLQNLGQGPELLIRYENEEAVDDSQLPKDRFSAERLKGVDSTLKIQPAELGDSAVYLCASSPEGGPIYNEQFFGPGTRLTVL.

This clonotype was seen ten or more times. V usage is TRBV5-8 and J usage is TRBJ2-3; D gene ambiguous. Trimming removed 2 bases from V and 3 bases from J, with 7 bases in between. Germline CDR1 and CDR2: SGHTS and YDEGEE. The CDR3 length is 13 residues. CDR3: CASSLLVTDTQYF. The DNA for the CDR3 is TGTGCCAGCAGCTTACTGGTGACAGATACGCAGTATTTT.

Many counts were recorded for this clonotype. V usage is TRBV7-2 and J usage is TRBJ2-7, with D possibly being TRBD1 (6 bases). The CDR3 is made up of 13 amino acids. From germline, CDR1 is SGHTA and CDR2 FQGNSA. The germline V and J ends were trimmed by 5 bases and 2 bases, with 10 bases remaining between them. DNA for the CDR3: TGTGCCAGCAGCCAGACAGGTACCTACGAGCAGTACTTC. Translated, it gives CASSQTGTYEQYF.

V usage is TRBV2 and J usage is TRBJ2-4; no clear D gene. The CDR3 is made up of 16 amino acids. CDR1 and CDR2 (germline): SNHLY, FYNNEI. V lost 0 bases, J lost 4 bases, and 13 bases lay in between. The CDR3: CASSEARGSLKNIQYF. The CDR3 region has the DNA TGTGCCAGCAGTGAAGCGAGAGGCTCTTTGAAAAACATTCAGTACTTC.

Notes on this clonotype: Its ends do not fully match the called genes, so a read error is possible. This chain connects TRBV11-2 to TRBJ2-1, with D unclear. The CDR3 is 13 amino acids. Germline CDR1 reads SGHAT; CDR2 reads FQNNGV. CDR3 protein: CASSLVAFNDQFF. CDR3 coding DNA: TGTGCCAGCAGCTTAGTCGCATTTAATGATCAGTTCTTC.

A note on this clonotype: This could be a read error, since a much larger clone is one nucleotide away. J is TRBJ2-7 and V is TRBV3-1; maybe TRBD1 (6 bases). Germline CDR1 reads LGHDT; CDR2 reads YNNKEL (reference sequence). The CDR3 is 15 amino acids. V was shortened by 1 base and J by 7 bases, with 17 bases between the two germline ends. CDR3 sequence (DNA): TGTGCCAGCAGCCAAGGGCACAGGGCAAAGAATGAGCAGTACTTC. This codes for CASSQGHRAKNEQYF.

This chain joins TRBV29-1 and TRBJ1-2; D is undetermined. Germline CDR1 is SQVTM and CDR2 is ANQGSEA. The V end lost 3 bases, the J end lost 2 bases, and 10 bases lay between the germline ends. CDR3 length: 13 amino acids. DNA for the CDR3: TGCAGCGTTGACGAGGGCAAAAACTATGGCTACACCTTC. This gives the protein CSVDEGKNYGYTF.

This sequence joins TRBV7-2 and TRBJ1-1, with D perhaps TRBD1 (6 bases). This CDR3 region has 15 residues. Trimming took off 5 bases at V and 0 bases at J, with 13 bases between the two ends. Germline CDR1 is SGHTA and CDR2 is FQGNSA. The CDR3 here is CASSEPGHLNTEAFF. The CDR3 coding sequence is TGTGCCAGCAGCGAACCGGGACACCTGAACACTGAAGCTTTCTTT.

This clonotype came up many times. The gene calls are TRBV6-2 or TRBV6-3 and TRBJ1-2, with 8 bases identical to TRBD1. The CDR3 is made up of 13 amino acids. The germline CDR1 and CDR2 sequences are MNHEY and SVGEGT. The ends lost 6 bases at V and 8 bases at J; junction bases unmatched: 8. The CDR3 DNA reads TGTGCCAGCAGCCGGACAGGGCCAGGGGGCTACACCTTC. It is translated as CASSRTGPGGYTF.

About this clonotype: A much larger clone differs from this one at a single base, so this may be a read error. The rearrangement uses TRBV12-3 or TRBV12-4 and TRBJ2-1; 8 bases line up with TRBD2. The length of the CDR3 is 15 residues. The CDR3 region has the DNA TGTGCCGGCAGTGATAGCGGGGTAGGCTCCAATGAGCAGTTCTTC. Encoded protein: CAGSDSGVGSNEQFF.